Below are 9 T cell receptor beta chains sequenced from a single sample in a study of untreated major depressive disorder. Findings and caveats of the study: CD4+ T cells from depressed patients used TRBV05-01 (Vbeta 5.1) more often than controls.

Their antigens are not known. The assay was immunoSEQ multiplex PCR, and TCRdb's table has in-frame clones only and misses some. This table has some 13,000 clones, around nine tenths appearing once. Sequencing input: CD4+ T cells from PBMCs. These receptors all come from a man under 40 with major depressive disorder.

The chain recombines TRBV7-3 with TRBJ2-5; D might be TRBD1 or TRBD2, each matching 5 bases. The V and J ends lost 2 bases and 5 bases respectively, with 9 bases between them. There are 13 residues in the CDR3. The germline gives CDR1 SGHTA, CDR2 FQGTGA. The CDR3 reads CASSLVGTETQYF. In DNA, the CDR3 is TGTGCCAGCAGCTTAGTGGGGACCGAGACCCAGTACTTC.

The V call is TRBV10-3, the J call TRBJ1-6; a weak D match, TRBD1 (6 bases). CDR1 and CDR2 (germline): ENHRY, SYGVKD. The CDR3 consists of 16 residues. Trimming cost V 0 bases and J 6 bases, with 12 bases left between them. The CDR3 bases are TGTGCCATCAGTGAGTCAGGGGGACCCTCTAATTCACCCCTCCACTTT. Translated, it gives CAISESGGPSNSPLHF.

The J gene is TRBJ2-2, the V gene TRBV28; the D is unclear. Trimming removed 6 bases from V and 7 bases from J, with 6 bases in between. This CDR3 contains 11 residues. Germline V gene sequence: CDR1 MDHEN, CDR2 SYDVKM. CDR3 in amino acids: CASRFYGELFF. As DNA, the CDR3 is TGTGCCAGCAGGTTCTACGGGGAGCTGTTTTTT. The whole variable domain, filled in from reference TRBV28 and TRBJ2-2, reads DVKVTQSSRYLVKRTGEKVFLECVQDMDHENMFWYRQDPGLGLRLIYFSYDVKMKEKGDIPEGYSVSREKKERFSLILESASTNQTSMYLCASRFYGELFFGEGSRLTVL.

This rearrangement joins TRBV7-3 to TRBJ2-5; D remains unclear. The CDR3 runs 13 residues. Germline loops: CDR1 SGHTA, CDR2 FQGTGA. V lost 5 bases and J 9 bases, leaving 16 bases between the germline ends. The CDR3 nucleotides read TGTGCCAGCAGCCTCCCTCCCCATGGGGCCCAGTACTTC. Protein: CASSLPPHGAQYF.

The rearrangement links TRBV27 to TRBJ1-4; D is undetermined. Looked up from germline, CDR1 is MNHEY and CDR2 is SMNVEV (reference sequence). This CDR3 contains 18 residues. Trimming removed 0 bases from V and 3 bases from J, with 17 bases in between. The CDR3 DNA reads TGTGCCAGCAGTTTATCGTCACAAATTAAGCAGGCTAATGAAAAACTGTTTTTT. Amino acid sequence: CASSLSSQIKQANEKLFF.

This chain connects TRBV4-1 to TRBJ1-4; D is uncertain. Germline-derived CDR1 and CDR2 are MGHRA and YSYEKL. CDR3 size: 16 residues. With 0 bases removed from V and 0 bases from J, the gap between germline ends came to 8 bases. CDR3 nucleotide sequence: TGCGCCAGCAGCCAAGAAACTTCCCCAACTAATGAAAAACTGTTTTTT. Translating gives CASSQETSPTNEKLFF.

The table lists this clone with a count of one. This chain connects TRBV18 to TRBJ1-1; 7 bases agree with TRBD1. Germline values: CDR1 KGHSH, CDR2 LQKENI. CDR3 length: 12 residues. V lost 0 bases to trimming and J lost 10 bases; unmatched junction nucleotides: 2. In DNA, the CDR3 is TGTGCCAGCTCACCACCGACAGGGAGAGCTTTCTTT. Translation: CASSPPTGRAFF.

The CDR3 protein is CASSPLGWGNQPQHF. The CDR3 DNA reads as TGTGCCAGCAGCCCCTTAGGGTGGGGCAATCAGCCCCAGCATTTT. The J gene is TRBJ1-5, the V gene TRBV21-1. TRBV21-1 is a pseudogene. CDR3 length equals 15 residues.

This chain joins TRBV5-1 and TRBJ1-4; 7 bases align to TRBD1. Germline V gene data show CDR1 as SGHRS and CDR2 as YFSETQ. The junction had 4 bases not matched to a gene; V was cut back by 0 bases and J by 5 bases. The CDR3 consists of 15 residues. The CDR3 DNA reads TGCGCCAGCAGCTTGGGGGACAGTCTCAATGAAAAACTGTTTTTT. This sequence encodes CASSLGDSLNEKLFF.